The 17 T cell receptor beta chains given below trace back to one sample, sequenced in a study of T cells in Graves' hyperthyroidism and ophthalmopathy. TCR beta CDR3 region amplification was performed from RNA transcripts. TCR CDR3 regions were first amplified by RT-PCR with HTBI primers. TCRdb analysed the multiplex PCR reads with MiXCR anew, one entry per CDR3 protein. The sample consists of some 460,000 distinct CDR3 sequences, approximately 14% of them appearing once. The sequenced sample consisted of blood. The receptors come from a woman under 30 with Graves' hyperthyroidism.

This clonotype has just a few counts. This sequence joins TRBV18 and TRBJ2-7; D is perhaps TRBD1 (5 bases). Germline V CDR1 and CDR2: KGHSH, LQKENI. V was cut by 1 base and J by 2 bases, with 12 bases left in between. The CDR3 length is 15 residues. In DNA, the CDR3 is TGTGCCAGCTCACCACGGGGCGAGCCAACCTACGAGCAGTACTTC. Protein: CASSPRGEPTYEQYF.

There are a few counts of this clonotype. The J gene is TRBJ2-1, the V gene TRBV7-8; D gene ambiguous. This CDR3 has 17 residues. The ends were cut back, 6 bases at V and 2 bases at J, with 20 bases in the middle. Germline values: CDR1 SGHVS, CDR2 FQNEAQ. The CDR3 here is CASSTGASPQTYNEQFF. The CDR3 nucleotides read TGTGCCAGCAGTACTGGAGCTTCGCCCCAGACCTACAATGAGCAGTTCTTC.

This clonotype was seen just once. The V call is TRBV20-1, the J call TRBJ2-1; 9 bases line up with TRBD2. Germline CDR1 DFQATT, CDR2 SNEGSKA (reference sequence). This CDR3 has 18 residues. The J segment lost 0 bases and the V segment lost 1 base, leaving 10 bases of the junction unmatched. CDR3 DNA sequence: TGCAGTGCTAGAGTAGCTAGCGGGGAACATTACTCCTACAATGAGCAGTTCTTC. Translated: CSARVASGEHYSYNEQFF.

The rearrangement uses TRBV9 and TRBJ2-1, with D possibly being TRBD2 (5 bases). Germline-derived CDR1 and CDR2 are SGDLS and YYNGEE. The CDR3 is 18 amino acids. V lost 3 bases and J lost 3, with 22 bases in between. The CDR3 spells CASSGTGSWGDRYNEQFF. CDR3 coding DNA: TGTGCCAGCAGCGGGACCGGGTCCTGGGGAGACCGCTACAATGAGCAGTTCTTC.

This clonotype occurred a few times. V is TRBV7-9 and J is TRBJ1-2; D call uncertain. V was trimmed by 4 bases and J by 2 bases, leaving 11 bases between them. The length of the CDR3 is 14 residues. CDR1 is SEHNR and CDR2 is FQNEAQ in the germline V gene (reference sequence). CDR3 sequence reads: CASSSGPTNYGYTF. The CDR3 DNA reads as TGTGCCAGCAGCTCCGGACCAACAAACTATGGCTACACCTTC.

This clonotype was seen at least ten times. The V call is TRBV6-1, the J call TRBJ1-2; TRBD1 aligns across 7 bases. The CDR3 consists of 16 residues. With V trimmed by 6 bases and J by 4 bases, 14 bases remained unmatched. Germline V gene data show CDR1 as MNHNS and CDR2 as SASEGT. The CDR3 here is CASSIPGQIKGYGYTF. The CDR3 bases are TGTGCCAGCAGCATCCCGGGACAGATTAAGGGCTATGGCTACACCTTC.

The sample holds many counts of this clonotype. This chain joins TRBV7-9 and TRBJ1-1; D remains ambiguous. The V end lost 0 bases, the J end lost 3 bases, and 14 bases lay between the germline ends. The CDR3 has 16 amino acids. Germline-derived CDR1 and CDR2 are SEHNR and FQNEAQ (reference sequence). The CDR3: CASSLALGSGYTEAFF. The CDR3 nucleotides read TGTGCCAGCAGCTTAGCTTTAGGGAGTGGGTACACTGAAGCTTTCTTT.

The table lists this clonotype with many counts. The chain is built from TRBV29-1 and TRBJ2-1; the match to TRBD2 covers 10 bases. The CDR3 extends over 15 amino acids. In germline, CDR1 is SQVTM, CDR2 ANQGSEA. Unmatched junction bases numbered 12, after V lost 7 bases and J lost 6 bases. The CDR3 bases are TGCAGCGGCATAGGGACTAGCGTTCCCGGCAATGAGCAGTTCTTC. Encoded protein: CSGIGTSVPGNEQFF.

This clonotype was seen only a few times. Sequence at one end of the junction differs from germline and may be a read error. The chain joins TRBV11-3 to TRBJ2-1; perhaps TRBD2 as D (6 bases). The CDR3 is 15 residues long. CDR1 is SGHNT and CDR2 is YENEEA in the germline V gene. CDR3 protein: CASSLEGTSFNEQFF. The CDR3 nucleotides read TGTGCCAGCAGCTTAGAAGGGACTTCCTTCAATGAGCAGTTCTTC.

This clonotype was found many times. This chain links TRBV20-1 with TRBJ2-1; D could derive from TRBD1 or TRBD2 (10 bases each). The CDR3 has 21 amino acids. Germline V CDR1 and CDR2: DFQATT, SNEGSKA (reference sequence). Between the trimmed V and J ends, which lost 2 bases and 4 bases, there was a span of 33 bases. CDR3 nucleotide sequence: TGCAGTGCTAGACCCCGTTCGACAGGGGGCTTACTAGCGGGACGATACAATGAGCAGTTCTTC. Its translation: CSARPRSTGGLLAGRYNEQFF.

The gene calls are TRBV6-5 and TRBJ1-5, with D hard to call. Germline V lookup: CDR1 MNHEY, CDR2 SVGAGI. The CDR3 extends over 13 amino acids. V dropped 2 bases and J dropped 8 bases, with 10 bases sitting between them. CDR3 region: CASSYKIYEPQHF. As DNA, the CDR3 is TGTGCCAGCAGTTACAAGATATACGAGCCCCAGCATTTT.

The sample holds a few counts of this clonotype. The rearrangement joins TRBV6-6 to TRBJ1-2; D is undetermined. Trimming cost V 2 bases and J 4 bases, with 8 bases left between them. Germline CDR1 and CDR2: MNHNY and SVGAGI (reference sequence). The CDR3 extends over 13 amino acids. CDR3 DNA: TGTGCCAGCAGTTACGGACGGAGCTATGGCTACACCTTC. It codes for CASSYGRSYGYTF.

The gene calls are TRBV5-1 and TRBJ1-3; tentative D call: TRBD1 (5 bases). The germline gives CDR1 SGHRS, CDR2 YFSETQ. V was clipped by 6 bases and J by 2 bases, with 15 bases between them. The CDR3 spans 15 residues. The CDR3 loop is CASIPGAGAGNTIYF. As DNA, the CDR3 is TGCGCCAGCATCCCTGGGGCCGGGGCTGGAAACACCATATATTTT.

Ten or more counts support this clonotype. The chain's CDR3 is CASSSSGGAFFVEAFF. CDR3 DNA: TGTGCCAGCTCCTCCTCCGGTGGGGCGTTTTTCGTTGAAGCTTTCTTT. J is TRBJ1-1 and V is TRBV18; tentatively, D is TRBD1 (5 bases). Germline lookup yields CDR1 KGHSH and CDR2 LQKENI. V lost 6 bases and J 7 bases, leaving 24 bases between the germline ends. This CDR3 has 16 amino acids.

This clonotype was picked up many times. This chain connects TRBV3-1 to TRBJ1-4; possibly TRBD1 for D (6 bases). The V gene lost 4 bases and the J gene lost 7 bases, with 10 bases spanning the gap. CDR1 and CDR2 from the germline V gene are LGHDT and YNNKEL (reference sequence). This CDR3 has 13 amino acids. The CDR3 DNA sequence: TGTGCCAGCAGCCTTGAGGGGGTTGAAAAACTGTTTTTT. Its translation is CASSLEGVEKLFF.

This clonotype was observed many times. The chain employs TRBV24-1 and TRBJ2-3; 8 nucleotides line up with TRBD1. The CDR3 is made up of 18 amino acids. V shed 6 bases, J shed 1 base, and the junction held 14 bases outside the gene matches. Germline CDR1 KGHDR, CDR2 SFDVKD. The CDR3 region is CATSPRDRPAVGTDTQYF. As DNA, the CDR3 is TGTGCCACCAGTCCTCGGGACAGGCCCGCGGTGGGCACAGATACGCAGTATTTT.

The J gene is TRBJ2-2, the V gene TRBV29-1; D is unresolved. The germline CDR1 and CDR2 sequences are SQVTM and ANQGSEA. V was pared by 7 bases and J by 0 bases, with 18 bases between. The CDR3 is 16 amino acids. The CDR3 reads CSGPLRLKSNTGELFF. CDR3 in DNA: TGCAGCGGCCCCCTTAGACTCAAATCGAACACCGGGGAGCTGTTTTTT.